Detailed here is one T cell receptor (beta chain). No antigen is known for it. The data stem from a study of cytomegalovirus exposure and HLA in healthy donors. Overall study results and limits: Researchers left out some V segments, among them TRBV6-2 and TRBV6-3, as indistinguishable. A later analysis found TCR association rates differed by HLA locus, highest for DRB1 and lowest for HLA-C.

Primers: 60 Vbeta forward and 13 Jbeta reverse. Measured with immunoSEQ multiplex PCR; TCRdb has only the in-frame clones, and not every one. Found here are 200,000 to 250,000 clones, roughly 80% of them singletons; the top ten hold 15%. J was trimmed by 6 bases and V by 6 bases; bases with no gene match: 8. Per the germline V gene, CDR1 is ENHRY and CDR2 is SYGVKD. The CDR3 sequence is 15 residues long. Every donor was a healthy person donating bone marrow. This TCR derives from a man in his forties in good health and CMV-seronegative. The specimen sequenced was PBMCs. This sequence joins TRBV10-3 and TRBJ2-3; 11 nucleotides line up with TRBD2. CDR3 nucleotide sequence: TGTGCCATCAGCTTGACTAGCGGGGTCCTGGATACGCAGTATTTT. It is translated as CAISLTSGVLDTQYF.